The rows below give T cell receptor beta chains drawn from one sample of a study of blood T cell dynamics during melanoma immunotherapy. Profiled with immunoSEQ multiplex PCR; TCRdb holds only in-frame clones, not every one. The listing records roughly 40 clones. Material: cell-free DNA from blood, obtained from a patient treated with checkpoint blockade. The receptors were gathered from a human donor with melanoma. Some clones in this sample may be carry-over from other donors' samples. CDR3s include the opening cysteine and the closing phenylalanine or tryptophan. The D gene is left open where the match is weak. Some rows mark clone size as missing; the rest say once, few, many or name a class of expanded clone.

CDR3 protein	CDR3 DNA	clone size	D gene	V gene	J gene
CASSLDAGSYTF	TGTGCCAGCAGCTTAGATGCAGGCAGCTACACCTTC	-	-	TRBV7-2	TRBJ1-2
CGGQGNTEAFF	TGTGGGGGACAGGGAAACACTGAAGCTTTCTTT	-	TRBD1	TRBV30	TRBJ1-1
CASSTSGGRFGYTF	TGTGCCAGCAGCACTTCAGGGGGCCGGTTTGGCTACACCTTC	-	TRBD1	TRBV9	TRBJ1-2
CATSRDRGGRLDGYTF	TGTGCCACCAGCAGAGATCGGGGCGGGCGGTTGGATGGCTACACCTTC	-	-	TRBV15	TRBJ1-2
CASSWDRALNSPLHF	TGTGCCAGCAGCTGGGACAGGGCTTTGAATTCACCCCTCCACTTT	hyperexpanded	TRBD1	TRBV5-6	TRBJ1-6
CASSYQDPTYERQYF	TGCGCCAGCAGCTACCAGGACCCGACCTACGAGAGACAGTACTTC	-	-	TRBV5-1	TRBJ2-7
CASSPNLGYTF	TGTGCCAGCAGCCCCAACCTCGGCTACACCTTC	-	-	TRBV7-9	TRBJ1-2
CASSQAGQGNEEQYF	TGCGCCAGCAGCCAGGCGGGGCAGGGAAATGAAGAGCAGTACTTC	-	-	TRBV4-3	TRBJ2-7
CASSLTNYEQYF	TGTGCCAGCAGCTTAACGAACTACGAGCAGTACTTC	-	-	TRBV7-2	TRBJ2-7
CASSVDRRQPQHF	TGTGCCAGCAGTGTGGACAGACGTCAGCCCCAGCATTTT	few	-	TRBV6-1	TRBJ1-5